This TCR beta chain is drawn from a study of T cell clones after liver transplantation. The CDR3 extends over 17 amino acids. Germline assignment: CDR1 SGHTA and CDR2 FQGNSA. The J segment lost 2 bases and the V segment lost 0 bases, leaving 10 bases of the junction unmatched. Sequencing was performed with immunoSEQ multiplex PCR; in TCRdb, only in-frame clones are kept and a portion is missing. The table records about 60,000 clones, 60% to 80% of them present only once. This clonotype was sampled from a human donor who received a liver transplant. V gene TRBV7-2 combines with J gene TRBJ2-7; TRBD1 matches 7 bases. Sequenced here: CD4+ T cells from blood, sampled before liver transplant. The CDR3 nucleotides read TGTGCCAGCAGCTTAGCCCTCCGGGACAGAGCCCCCTACGAGCAGTACTTC. Translating it yields CASSLALRDRAPYEQYF.